This T cell receptor beta chain was recorded in a study of cytomegalovirus exposure and HLA in healthy donors. Study-level background: A subsequent analysis stated that the approximately 120 validation repertoires were run on the same platform as the roughly 670 first-cohort repertoires. Regarding the study as a whole: Researchers catalogued approximately 160 TCR beta chains as cytomegalovirus-associated. It was reportedly the case that the classifier diagnosed cytomegalovirus status with high specificity and sensitivity.

While the first cohort had 650 to 850 subjects, the donors belonged to the separate validation cohort of over a hundred subjects. Assay used: immunoSEQ multiplex PCR; TCRdb lists only in-frame clones, some missing. The sample includes 150,000 to 180,000 clones, approximately 86% of them seen just once. As to this clone: Its antigen is unidentified.

Germline V gene lookup returns CDR1 SSHAT and CDR2 FNYEAQ (reference sequence). Unmatched junction bases numbered 5, after V lost 5 bases and J lost 4 bases. The CDR3 extends over 16 amino acids. The receptor's source is a man between 18 and 35 years old in good health and CMV-seropositive. J is TRBJ2-3 and V is TRBV7-7; 14 bases align to TRBD2. Sequenced material: PBMCs. The CDR3, as DNA: TGTGCCAGCAGCCCTGGGGGACTAGCGGGAGCAGATACGCAGTATTTT. This gives the protein CASSPGGLAGADTQYF.